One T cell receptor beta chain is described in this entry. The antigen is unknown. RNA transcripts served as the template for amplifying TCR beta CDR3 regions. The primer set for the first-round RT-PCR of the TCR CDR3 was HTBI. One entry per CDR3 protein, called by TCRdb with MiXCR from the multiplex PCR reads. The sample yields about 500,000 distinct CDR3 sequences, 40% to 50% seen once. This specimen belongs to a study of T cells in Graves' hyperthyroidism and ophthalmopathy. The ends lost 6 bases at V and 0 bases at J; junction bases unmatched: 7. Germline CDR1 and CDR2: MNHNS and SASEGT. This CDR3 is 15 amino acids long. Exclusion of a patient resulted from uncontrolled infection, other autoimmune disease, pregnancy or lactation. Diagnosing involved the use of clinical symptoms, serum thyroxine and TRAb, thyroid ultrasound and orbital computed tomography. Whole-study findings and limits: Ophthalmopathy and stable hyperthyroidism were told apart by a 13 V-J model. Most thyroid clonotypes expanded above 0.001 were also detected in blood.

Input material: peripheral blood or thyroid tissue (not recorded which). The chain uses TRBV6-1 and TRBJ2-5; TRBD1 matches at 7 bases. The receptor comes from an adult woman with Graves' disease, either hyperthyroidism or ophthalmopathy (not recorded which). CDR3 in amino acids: CASRVSGGYQETQYF. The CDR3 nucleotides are TGTGCCAGCAGAGTTTCAGGGGGATACCAAGAGACCCAGTACTTC.